The 4 T cell receptor beta chains given below trace back to one sample, sequenced in a study of T-cell reconstitution after alpha-beta-depleted transplantation in children. As it was prepared, the TCRbeta library received unique molecular identifiers. TCRdb used MiXCR to reprocess the PCR reads, holding one entry per CDR3 protein. This sample has about 580,000 distinct CDR3 sequences, with more than 20% found just once. Sequencing used PBMCs, mostly from graft donor cells, obtained 360 days after TCRalphabeta/CD19-depleted stem cell transplant. Receptors originate from a boy younger than two who had a stem cell transplant for acute myeloid leukemia, so the T cells may come from the graft donor.

In its sample, this clonotype was seen many times. This chain links TRBV6-1 with TRBJ2-1; D is uncertain. The CDR3 consists of 14 residues. Germline V lookup: CDR1 MNHNS, CDR2 SASEGT. With 7 bases removed from V and 15 bases from J, the gap between germline ends came to 25 bases. The DNA of the CDR3 is TGTGCCAGCACCCGCAGTGGATCTAATCCCCTGCTGTTCTTC. Protein sequence: CASTRSGSNPLLFF.

V gene TRBV24-1 combines with J gene TRBJ2-2; the D is unclear. The V end was cut by 9 bases, the J end by 5 bases, with 9 bases between. This CDR3 has 12 residues. Germline CDR1 reads KGHDR; CDR2 reads SFDVKD. The CDR3 DNA follows: TGTGCCACCTCGGGCCCTACCGGGGAGCTGTTTTTT. It is translated as CATSGPTGELFF.

This clonotype appeared many times. The genes are TRBV15 and TRBJ2-1; D is unresolved. Germline loops: CDR1 LNHNV, CDR2 YYDKDF (reference sequence). The V gene lost 1 base and the J gene lost 0 bases, with 19 bases spanning the gap. The CDR3 contains 19 residues. CDR3 residues: CATSRVWVQSWSSYNEQFF. The CDR3 DNA sequence: TGTGCCACCAGCAGAGTGTGGGTCCAATCCTGGAGCTCCTACAATGAGCAGTTCTTC.

In this sample, this clonotype turned up many times. The V gene is TRBV7-2, the J gene TRBJ1-1; D unresolved. This CDR3 has 15 amino acids. Germline V gives CDR1 SGHTA, CDR2 FQGNSA. V shed 2 bases and J shed 0 bases, with 10 bases lying between them. The CDR3 DNA reads as TGTGCCAGCAGCTTATGGAGGGAGATGAACACTGAAGCTTTCTTT. Translating gives CASSLWREMNTEAFF.